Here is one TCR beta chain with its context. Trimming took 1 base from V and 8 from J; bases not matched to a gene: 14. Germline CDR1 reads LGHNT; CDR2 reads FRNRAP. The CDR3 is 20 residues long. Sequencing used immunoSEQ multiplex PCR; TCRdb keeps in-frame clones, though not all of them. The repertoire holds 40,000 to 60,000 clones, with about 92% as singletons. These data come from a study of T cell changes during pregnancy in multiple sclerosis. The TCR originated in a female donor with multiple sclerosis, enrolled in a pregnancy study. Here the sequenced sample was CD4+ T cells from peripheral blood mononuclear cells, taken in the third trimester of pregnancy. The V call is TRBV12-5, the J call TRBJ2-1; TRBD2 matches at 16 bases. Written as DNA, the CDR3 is TGTGCTAGTGGTTTGGGCCTAAATCCGGGACTAGCGGGAGGGCCCCATGAGCAGTTCTTC. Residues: CASGLGLNPGLAGGPHEQFF.